The 5 T cell receptor beta chains below all came from one sample that was sequenced in a study of response to subunit inactivated influenza vaccine. TCRdb recomputed calls from the RT-PCR reads with MiXCR, one row per CDR3 protein. The sample records about 520,000 distinct CDR3 sequences, approximately 7.3% being singletons. The sequenced sample was PBMCs from blood, obtained 23 months after vaccination. These receptors originate from a man between 50 and 69 years old who received an inactivated influenza vaccine.

There are a few counts of this clonotype. The rearrangement uses TRBV10-3 and TRBJ2-1; unclear D gene. CDR1 and CDR2 from the germline V gene are ENHRY and SYGVKD. The CDR3 sequence is 11 residues long. The V and J ends lost 10 bases and 8 bases respectively, with 12 bases between them. The CDR3 loop is CATRQSDEQFF. The CDR3 DNA sequence: TGTGCCACCCGTCAGAGCGATGAGCAGTTCTTC.

In its sample, this clonotype was seen a few times. The CDR3 loop reads CASSRQGGQGASSYTQYF. The CDR3 bases are TGTGCCAGCAGCCGACAGGGGGGACAGGGGGCGTCATCCTATACGCAGTATTTT. V usage is TRBV12-3 or TRBV12-4 and J usage is TRBJ2-3; TRBD1 matches at 12 bases. Unmatched junction bases numbered 17, after V lost 6 bases and J lost 7 bases. The CDR3 is 18 amino acids.

J is TRBJ1-4 and V is TRBV5-1; D not resolved. Deletions cut 4 bases from V and 0 bases from J, with 13 bases between. Germline V CDR1 and CDR2: SGHRS, YFSETQ. The CDR3 length is 16 residues. The CDR3 loop reads CASSQVGVATNEKLFF. CDR3 in DNA: TGCGCCAGCAGCCAGGTTGGAGTGGCAACTAATGAAAAACTGTTTTTT.

This clonotype has only a few counts. The rearrangement uses TRBV3-1 and TRBJ2-1; D ambiguous. V dropped 0 bases and J dropped 2 bases, with 11 bases sitting between them. The germline V gene encodes CDR1 LGHDT and CDR2 YNNKEL (reference sequence). This CDR3 is 16 amino acids long. CDR3 protein: CASSQDLRLTYNEQFF. The CDR3 region has the DNA TGTGCCAGCAGCCAAGATTTGAGACTTACCTACAATGAGCAGTTCTTC.

In its sample, this clonotype was seen a few times. The chain recombines TRBV7-2 with TRBJ2-7, with TRBD1 identical over 9 bases. V shed 5 bases and J 6 bases; nucleotides not matched to a gene: 5. There are 13 residues in the CDR3. Germline V lookup: CDR1 SGHTA, CDR2 FQGNSA. The CDR3: CASSRDRVGEQYF. CDR3 DNA sequence: TGTGCCAGCAGCCGGGACAGGGTGGGCGAGCAGTACTTC.